Following are 13 T cell receptor beta chains from one sample sequenced in a study of cytomegalovirus exposure and HLA in healthy donors. Primers: 60 Vbeta forward and 13 Jbeta reverse. The protocol was immunoSEQ multiplex PCR, while the TCRdb copy is restricted to in-frame clones and leaves out a portion. The sample consists of about 160,000 clones, 70% of them appearing once. Sequenced sample: PBMCs. These receptors were taken from a man between 18 and 29 years old in good health and CMV-seropositive.

This chain links TRBV11-2 with TRBJ1-3; D is possibly TRBD1 (5 bases). Germline loops: CDR1 SGHAT, CDR2 FQNNGV. V lost 0 bases to trimming and J lost 4 bases, with 7 bases between them. This CDR3 is 14 amino acids long. The chain's CDR3 is CASSLEGVGNTIYF. The CDR3 DNA reads as TGTGCCAGCAGCTTAGAAGGGGTGGGAAACACCATATATTTT.

There are a few counts of this clone. At the DNA level, this CDR3 is encoded by other sequences in the same sample as well. V and J are TRBV5-1 and TRBJ1-1, with D maybe TRBD1 (6 bases). CDR3 size: 13 residues. Trimming left V 4 bases short and J 1 base short, with 8 bases between. Per germline, CDR1 SGHRS and CDR2 YFSETQ. The CDR3 loop reads CASSPTGNTEAFF. CDR3 DNA: TGCGCCAGCAGCCCGACAGGGAACACTGAAGCTTTCTTT.

The rearrangement joins TRBV7-6 to TRBJ1-2; no clear D gene. This CDR3 has 14 amino acids. Germline CDR1 reads SGHVS; CDR2 reads FNYEAQ. Trimming pared 5 bases from V and 4 bases from J, leaving 14 bases between. CDR3 DNA sequence: TGTGCCAGCAGCCCGGGAGAAGGCCCCTATGGCTACACCTTC. Its translation is CASSPGEGPYGYTF. The variable domain in full, with the rest retrieved from reference TRBV7-6 and TRBJ1-2, is GAGVSQSPRYKVTKRGQDVALRCDPISGHVSLYWYRQALGQGPEFLTYFNYEAQQDKSGLPNDRFSAERPEGSISTLTIQRTEQRDSAMYRCASSPGEGPYGYTFGSGTRLTVV.

This clone was detected only a few times. The gene calls are TRBV15 and TRBJ1-1; tentative D call: TRBD1 (6 bases). The length of the CDR3 is 14 residues. Germline loops: CDR1 LNHNV, CDR2 YYDKDF (reference sequence). V was pared by 1 base and J by 7 bases, with 13 bases between. As DNA, the CDR3 is TGTGCCACCAGCAGAGTGGGGGGGCTGGGTGAAGCTTTCTTT. Its translation: CATSRVGGLGEAFF. Full variable domain (rest looked up from reference TRBV15 and TRBJ1-1): DAMVIQNPRYQVTQFGKPVTLSCSQTLNHNVMYWYQQKSSQAPKLLFHYYDKDFNNEADTPDNFQSRRPNTSFCFLDIRSPGLGDTAMYLCATSRVGGLGEAFFGQGTRLTVV.

This chain connects TRBV6-1 to TRBJ2-2; 12 bases map to TRBD2. CDR3 length equals 15 residues. V shed 6 bases and J 5 bases; nucleotides not matched to a gene: 4. The germline gives CDR1 MNHNS, CDR2 SASEGT. For the CDR3, the DNA is TGTGCCAGCAGCACACTAGCGGGGGGTACCGGGGAGCTGTTTTTT. Amino acids: CASSTLAGGTGELFF.

The J gene is TRBJ1-1, the V gene TRBV7-2; 12 positions agree with TRBD1. The CDR3 loop spans 15 amino acids. From germline, CDR1 is SGHTA and CDR2 FQGNSA. With 6 bases clipped from V and 5 bases from J, the junction kept 7 bases outside the gene matches. CDR3 residues: CASRTQGQGATEAFF. The CDR3 DNA is TGTGCCAGCAGGACCCAGGGACAGGGGGCGACTGAAGCTTTCTTT.

V is TRBV30 and J is TRBJ1-2, with D perhaps TRBD1 (6 bases). Trimming stripped 1 base from V and 4 bases from J, with 10 bases between. This CDR3 comprises 13 residues. The germline CDR1 and CDR2 sequences are GTSNPN and SVGIG (reference sequence). The CDR3 here is CAWSDGQLYGYTF. CDR3 sequence (DNA): TGTGCCTGGAGTGACGGACAGCTCTATGGCTACACCTTC.

The genes are TRBV11-3 and TRBJ2-3; 8 bases align to TRBD1. The CDR3 runs 15 residues. Germline CDR1 reads SGHNT; CDR2 reads YENEEA. After removal of 5 bases from V and 2 bases from J, the junction contained 6 bases not matched to a gene. The CDR3: CASSPRQGFTDTQYF. CDR3 DNA: TGTGCCAGCAGCCCCCGACAGGGGTTCACAGATACGCAGTATTTT.

The J gene is TRBJ1-1, the V gene TRBV11-2; D might be TRBD1 (5 bases). Deletions cut 1 base from V and 0 bases from J, with 21 bases between. This CDR3 is built from 19 residues. CDR1 and CDR2 from the germline V gene are SGHAT and FQNNGV. The CDR3 nucleotides read TGTGCCAGCAGCTTAGGTAGCTTAGGGGTGAGGTACATGAACACTGAAGCTTTCTTT. It specifies CASSLGSLGVRYMNTEAFF. Based on the CDR3 plus reference TRBV11-2 and TRBJ1-1, the full variable domain is EAGVAQSPRYKIIEKRQSVAFWCNPISGHATLYWYQQILGQGPKLLIQFQNNGVVDDSQLPKDRFSAERLKGVDSTLKIQPAKLEDSAVYLCASSLGSLGVRYMNTEAFFGQGTRLTVV.

This clone was observed a handful of times. The chain combines TRBV6-5 with TRBJ1-1, with D maybe TRBD1 (5 bases). The V gene's germline CDR1 is MNHEY and CDR2 SVGAGI. The CDR3 runs 15 residues. V was trimmed by 6 bases and J by 0 bases, leaving 14 bases between them. CDR3 coding DNA: TGTGCCAGCAGGCCCCCGACAGACATGAACACTGAAGCTTTCTTT. It codes for CASRPPTDMNTEAFF.

This clone was seen a few times. The gene calls are TRBV19 and TRBJ1-1; TRBD1 aligns across 8 bases. The trim removed 6 bases at V and 5 bases at J, leaving 8 bases unmatched. CDR3 length: 14 residues. The germline V gene encodes CDR1 LNHDA and CDR2 SQIVND (reference sequence). CDR3 in amino acids: CASRPTGGLTEAFF. CDR3 sequence (DNA): TGTGCCAGTAGGCCTACAGGGGGATTGACTGAAGCTTTCTTT.

The chain has TRBV28 and TRBJ2-3; the D is unclear. V was clipped by 7 bases and J by 4 bases, with 9 bases between them. CDR3 size: 12 residues. CDR1 is MDHEN, CDR2 SYDVKM, per germline. CDR3 protein: CASTRRPDTQYF. The CDR3 DNA sequence: TGTGCCAGCACCAGGCGCCCAGATACGCAGTATTTT.

About this clone itself: Other DNA sequences in the sample encode the same CDR3. The rearrangement uses TRBV29-1 and TRBJ2-3; TRBD1 aligns across 7 bases. The junction had 4 bases not matched to a gene; V was cut back by 3 bases and J by 4 bases. This CDR3 has 13 amino acids. Germline-derived CDR1 and CDR2 are SQVTM and ANQGSEA. CDR3 protein: CSVERTGADTQYF. The DNA of the CDR3 is TGCAGCGTTGAGAGGACAGGCGCAGATACGCAGTATTTT.